This TCR beta chain emerged from a study of T cell clonotyping in hematopoietic cell transplantation. The time point was: recipient sample about 28 days before transplant, after cytoreduction. Recipient blood drawn about 28 days pretransplant and days 30, 100, 180 after. There are 12 residues in the CDR3. Germline V lookup: CDR1 SGHRS, CDR2 YFSETQ. Trimming stripped 6 bases from V and 10 bases from J, with 14 bases between. The table came from immunoSEQ multiplex PCR; TCRdb's copy has only in-frame clones and leaves some out. There are roughly 27,000 clones in the sample; roughly 84% occur only once, and 24% lies in the top ten. This clone has only one observation. Its target is not known. Overall study results and limits: No sorting was done, leaving CD4 and CD8 contributions mixed. Recipient TCR diversity dropped after transplant; expanded clonotypes rose from day 30 to 180. Few recipient clonotypes overlapped donors; over 95% were de novo at given depth.

This TCR was recovered from a woman aged 60 to 75 with acute myeloid leukemia. Some clones in this sample may be carry-over from other donors' samples. The sample in question was peripheral blood mononuclear cells, obtained before stem cell transplant. The chain joins TRBV5-1 to TRBJ2-1; D may be TRBD2 (6 bases). The CDR3 DNA sequence: TGCGCCAGCACCCTCACCGCGGGAGAGCAGTTCTTC. This sequence encodes CASTLTAGEQFF.